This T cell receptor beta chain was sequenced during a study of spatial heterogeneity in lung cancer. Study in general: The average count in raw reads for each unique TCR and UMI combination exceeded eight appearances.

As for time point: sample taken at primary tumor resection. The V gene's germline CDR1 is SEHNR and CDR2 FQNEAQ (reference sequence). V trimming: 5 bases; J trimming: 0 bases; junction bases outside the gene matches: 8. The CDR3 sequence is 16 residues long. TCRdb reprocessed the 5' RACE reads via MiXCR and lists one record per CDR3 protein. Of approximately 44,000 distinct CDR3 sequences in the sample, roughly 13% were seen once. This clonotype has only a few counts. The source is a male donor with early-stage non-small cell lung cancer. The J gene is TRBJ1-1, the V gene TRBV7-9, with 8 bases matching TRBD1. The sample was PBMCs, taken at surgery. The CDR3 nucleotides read TGTGCCAGCAGCGAGAGACAGGGGCCCATGAACACTGAAGCTTTCTTT. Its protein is CASSERQGPMNTEAFF. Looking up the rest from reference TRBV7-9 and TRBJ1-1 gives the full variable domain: DTGVSQNPRHKITKRGQNVTFRCDPISEHNRLYWYRQTLGQGPEFLTYFQNEAQLEKSRLLSDRFSAERPKGSFSTLEIQRTEQGDSAMYLCASSERQGPMNTEAFFGQGTRLTVV.